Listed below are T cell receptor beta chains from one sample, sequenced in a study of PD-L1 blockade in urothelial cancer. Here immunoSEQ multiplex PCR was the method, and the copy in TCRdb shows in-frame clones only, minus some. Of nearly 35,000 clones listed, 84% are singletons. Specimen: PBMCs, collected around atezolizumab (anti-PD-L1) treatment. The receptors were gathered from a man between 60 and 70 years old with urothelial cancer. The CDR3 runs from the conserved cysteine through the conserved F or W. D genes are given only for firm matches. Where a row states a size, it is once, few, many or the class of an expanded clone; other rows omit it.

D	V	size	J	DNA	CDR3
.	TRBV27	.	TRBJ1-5	TGTGCCAGCTCGTCGATCAGGGGTAGCAATCAGCCCCAGCATTTT	CASSSIRGSNQPQHF
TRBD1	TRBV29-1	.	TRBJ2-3	TGCAGCGTTGACGACAGGGGCACAGATACGCAGTATTTT	CSVDDRGTDTQYF
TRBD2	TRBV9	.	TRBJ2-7	TGTGCCAGCAGCGACGGCACTAGCGAAGGTCGCGAGCAGTACTTC	CASSDGTSEGREQYF
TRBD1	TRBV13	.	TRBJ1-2	TGTGCCAGCAGCTTATACTTCCCGGGACAGGGAGAAAACTATGGCTACACCTTC	CASSLYFPGQGENYGYTF
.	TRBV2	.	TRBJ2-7	TGTGCCAGCAGAGACATACGCGAGCAGTACTTC	CASRDIREQYF
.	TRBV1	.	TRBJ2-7	TGCACCAGTTTGGGACTAGGGACCTACGAGCAGTACTTC	CTSLGLGTYEQYF
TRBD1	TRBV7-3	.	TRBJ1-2	TGTGCCAGCAGCGTGGACAGGGGGGGCTATGGCTACACCTTC	CASSVDRGGYGYTF
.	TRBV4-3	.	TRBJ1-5	TGCGCCAGCAGCCGGGAGGCCGATCAGCCCCAGCATTTT	CASSREADQPQHF
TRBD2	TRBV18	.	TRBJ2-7	TGTGCCAGCTCACCAGGACTAGCGCTCACCTACGAGCAGTACTTC	CASSPGLALTYEQYF
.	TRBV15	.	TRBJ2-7	TGTGCCACCAGCAGGTTACGGGACGAGCAGTACTTC	CATSRLRDEQYF
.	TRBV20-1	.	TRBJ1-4	TGCAGTGCTACTACTAATGAAAAACTGTTTTTT	CSATTNEKLFF
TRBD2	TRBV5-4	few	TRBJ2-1	TGTGCCAGCAGCGTTGGAGCGGGAGCGGGCAATGAGCAGTTCTTC	CASSVGAGAGNEQFF
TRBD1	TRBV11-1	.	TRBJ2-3	TGTGCCAGCACCCTGGACAGGCTCACAGATACGCAGTATTTT	CASTLDRLTDTQYF
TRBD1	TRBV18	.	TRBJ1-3	TGTGCCAGCTCACCATTCTACCCGGGACAGGGTAACGAAAACACCATATATTTT	CASSPFYPGQGNENTIYF
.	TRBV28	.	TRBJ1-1	TGTGCCAGCAGTTTAGGTTCGGGCAGCCGGAGGACTGAAGCTTTCTTT	CASSLGSGSRRTEAFF
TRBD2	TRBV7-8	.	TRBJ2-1	TGTGCCAGCAGCCTTTCAATGGTTAGCGGGAATGCGAATGAGCAGTTCTTC	CASSLSMVSGNANEQFF
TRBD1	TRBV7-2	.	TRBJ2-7	TGTGCCAGCAGCCCAGGACAGGGGGCACAGTATGGGTACGAGCAGTACTTC	CASSPGQGAQYGYEQYF
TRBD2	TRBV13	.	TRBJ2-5	TGTGCCAGCAGCTCGGACCTAGGACTAGCGCGAGGGGAGCTTGAGGAGACCCAGTACTTC	CASSSDLGLARGELEETQYF
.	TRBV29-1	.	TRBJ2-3	TGCAGCGTTGGGGTTACAGGGATGGACACAGATACGCAGTATTTT	CSVGVTGMDTDTQYF
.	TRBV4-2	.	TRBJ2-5	TGTGCCAGCAGCCAAGATATCGGGGGAGTAGAGACCCAGTACTTC	CASSQDIGGVETQYF
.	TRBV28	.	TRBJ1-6	TGTGCCAGCAGTTTTCAGGCCCTAAATTCACCCCTCCACTTT	CASSFQALNSPLHF
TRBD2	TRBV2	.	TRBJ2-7	TGTGCCAGCGGACTAGCGGTTGACGAGCAGTACTTC	CASGLAVDEQYF
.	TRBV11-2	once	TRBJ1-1	TGTGCCAGCAGCTGGGGGGGGTCTGAAGCTTTCTTT	CASSWGGSEAFF
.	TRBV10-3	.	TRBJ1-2	TGTGCCATCAGCTTCGCTCCAGGGGAAGATGGCTACACCTTC	CAISFAPGEDGYTF
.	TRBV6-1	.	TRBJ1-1	TGTGCCAGCAGTGAATCCCGGGTGCGAACTGAAGCTTTCTTT	CASSESRVRTEAFF
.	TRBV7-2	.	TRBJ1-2	TGTGCCAGCAGCTACGGGGGGGGGACGAACTATGGCTACACCTTC	CASSYGGGTNYGYTF
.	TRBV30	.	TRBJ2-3	TGTGCCTGGAGCCGCTTAGCGGTAAGCACAGATACGCAGTATTTT	CAWSRLAVSTDTQYF
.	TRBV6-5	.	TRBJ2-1	TGTGCCAGCAGAAAGGGGTATCCGGGCAATGAGCAGTTCTTC	CASRKGYPGNEQFF
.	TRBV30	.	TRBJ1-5	TGTGCCTGGAGGAAACAGCTTAATCAGCCCCAGCATTTT	CAWRKQLNQPQHF
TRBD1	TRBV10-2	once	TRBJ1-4	TGCGCCAGCAGTGAGGGACAGGGTGGTTGGGCAACTAATGAAAAACTGTTTTTT	CASSEGQGGWATNEKLFF
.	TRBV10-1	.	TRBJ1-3	TGCGCCAGCAGTGGTGCCAGCTCTGGAAACACCATATATTTT	CASSGASSGNTIYF
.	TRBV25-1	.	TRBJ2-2	TGTGCCAGCAGTGTAGTACGGGGGGCGCGGACCGGGGAGCTGTTTTTT	CASSVVRGARTGELFF
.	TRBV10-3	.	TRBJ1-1	TGTGCCATCAGTGTTAGAGACACTGAAGCTTTCTTT	CAISVRDTEAFF
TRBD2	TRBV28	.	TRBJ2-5	TGTGCCAGCAGCTCCTTCGATAGCGGGGGATCAAAAGAGACCCAGTACTTC	CASSSFDSGGSKETQYF
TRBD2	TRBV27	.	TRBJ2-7	TGTGCCAGCAGTTTATTAAGCGGGGCAGAGCAGTACTTC	CASSLLSGAEQYF
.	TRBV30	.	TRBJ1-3	TGTGCCTGCGCCGCGGGGATAGGAAACACCATATATTTT	CACAAGIGNTIYF
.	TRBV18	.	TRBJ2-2	TGTGCCAGCTCACCCCTACAGGGGACTCACACCGGGGAGCTGTTTTTT	CASSPLQGTHTGELFF
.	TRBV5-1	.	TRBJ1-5	TGCGCCAGCAGCTTGGTAGAGGGCGGTCAGCCCCAGCATTTT	CASSLVEGGQPQHF
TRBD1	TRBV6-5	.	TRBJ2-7	TGTGCCAGCAGTTTAAATCCGGGACAGGGAAAATACGAGCAGTACTTC	CASSLNPGQGKYEQYF
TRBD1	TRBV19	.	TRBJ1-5	TGTGCCAGTTCCGGACAGGGGGCGATTAGCAATCAGCCCCAGCATTTT	CASSGQGAISNQPQHF